One sample yielded the 17 T cell receptor beta chains listed below, sequenced in a study of blood T cell repertoires in COVID-19. Some clones are missing from TCRdb's copy, which holds only in-frame ones; the method was immunoSEQ multiplex PCR. Among 130,000 or so clones listed, over 75% were seen once. Sequenced sample: peripheral blood. These TCRs come from a man aged 50-59 years with acute or convalescent COVID-19.

The chain employs TRBV30 and TRBJ2-1; D is undetermined. The germline V gene encodes CDR1 GTSNPN and CDR2 SVGIG (reference sequence). There are 13 residues in the CDR3. V shed 3 bases and J shed 0 bases, with 6 bases lying between them. CDR3 DNA sequence: TGTGCCTGGAGCCGGAGCTCCTACAATGAGCAGTTCTTC. This encodes CAWSRSSYNEQFF.

The chain employs TRBV19 and TRBJ2-5, with 8 bases fitting TRBD1. Germline V gene data show CDR1 as LNHDA and CDR2 as SQIVND (reference sequence). Germline trimming cut 6 bases from V and 3 bases from J; bases unmatched to any gene: 15. The CDR3 contains 17 residues. CDR3: CASSTPGQGSPKETQYF. In DNA, the CDR3 is TGTGCCAGTAGCACCCCCGGACAGGGATCCCCTAAAGAGACCCAGTACTTC.

This chain uses TRBV27 with TRBJ2-3; TRBD2 aligns across 7 bases. V lost 2 bases and J lost 6; bases outside the gene matches: 11. This CDR3 is 16 amino acids long. Germline V gene data show CDR1 as MNHEY and CDR2 as SMNVEV (reference sequence). The CDR3 spells CASSLRLALKGDTQYF. In DNA form, the CDR3 reads TGTGCCAGCAGTTTACGACTAGCTCTTAAGGGGGATACGCAGTATTTT.

V usage is TRBV14 and J usage is TRBJ2-4; 8 bases align to TRBD2. V shed 4 bases and J 4 bases; nucleotides not matched to a gene: 12. CDR3 length: 17 residues. Per the germline V gene, CDR1 is SGHDN and CDR2 is FVKESK. The CDR3 reads CASSPYPAGVSKNIQYF. The CDR3 bases are TGTGCCAGCAGCCCCTACCCAGCGGGAGTTTCTAAAAACATTCAGTACTTC.

The J gene is TRBJ2-1, the V gene TRBV9; 10 nucleotides agree with TRBD2. This CDR3 contains 16 residues. V shed 0 bases and J 4 bases; nucleotides not matched to a gene: 4. Germline loops: CDR1 SGDLS, CDR2 YYNGEE. CDR3 sequence: CASSVELAGWYNEQFF. The CDR3 region has the DNA TGTGCCAGCAGCGTAGAACTAGCGGGGTGGTACAATGAGCAGTTCTTC. Filled out from reference TRBV9 and TRBJ2-1, the complete variable domain reads DSGVTQTPKHLITATGQRVTLRCSPRSGDLSVYWYQQSLDQGLQFLIQYYNGEERAKGNILERFSAQQFPDLHSELNLSSLELGDSALYFCASSVELAGWYNEQFFGPGTRLTVL.

V is TRBV5-4 and J is TRBJ1-1, with D possibly TRBD1 on 5 matching bases. Germline values: CDR1 SGHNT, CDR2 YYREEE (reference sequence). CDR3 length: 13 residues. V dropped 1 base and J dropped 8 bases, with 12 bases sitting between them. This CDR3 reads CASSLIMGQEAFF. CDR3 bases: TGTGCCAGCAGCTTGATCATGGGGCAGGAAGCTTTCTTT. Full variable domain (remainder filled in from reference TRBV5-4 and TRBJ1-1): ETGVTQSPTHLIKTRGQQVTLRCSSQSGHNTVSWYQQALGQGPQFIFQYYREEENGRGNFPPRFSGLQFPNYSSELNVNALELDDSALYLCASSLIMGQEAFFGQGTRLTVV.

The chain recombines TRBV19 with TRBJ2-7; D possibly corresponds to TRBD2 (5 bases). The CDR3 has 15 amino acids. Trimming took off 0 bases at V and 1 base at J, with 10 bases between the two ends. CDR1 is LNHDA, CDR2 SQIVND, per germline (reference sequence). The CDR3 region has the DNA TGTGCCAGTAGTATAGAGAGGGTCGGATCCTACGAGCAGTACTTC. This gives the protein CASSIERVGSYEQYF.

The chain is built from TRBV5-6 and TRBJ2-3, with 9 nucleotides matching TRBD1. Germline-derived CDR1 and CDR2 are SGHDT and YYEEEE. Germline trimming cut 4 bases from V and 5 bases from J; bases unmatched to any gene: 8. This CDR3 has 15 amino acids. The CDR3 region is CASSQSGTGQDTQYF. The CDR3 DNA reads TGTGCCAGCAGCCAGTCCGGGACAGGGCAAGATACGCAGTATTTT.

This rearrangement joins TRBV30 to TRBJ1-2, with 7 positions matching TRBD1. Germline trimming cut 3 bases from V and 3 bases from J; bases unmatched to any gene: 1. Germline loops: CDR1 GTSNPN, CDR2 SVGIG (reference sequence). The CDR3 is made up of 12 amino acids. CDR3 coding DNA: TGTGCCTGGAGAGGGGGCTACTATGGCTACACCTTC. Protein: CAWRGGYYGYTF.

The gene calls are TRBV6-6 and TRBJ2-1, with 7 bases matching TRBD2. V shed 6 bases and J 0 bases; nucleotides not matched to a gene: 8. The CDR3 has 16 amino acids. The germline gives CDR1 MNHNY, CDR2 SVGAGI (reference sequence). CDR3 nucleotide sequence: TGTGCCAGCAGACCCTCCCTAGCGGCCTCCTACAATGAGCAGTTCTTC. Amino acid sequence: CASRPSLAASYNEQFF.

The J gene is TRBJ2-3, the V gene TRBV2; tentatively, D is TRBD1 (6 bases). The V gene's germline CDR1 is SNHLY and CDR2 FYNNEI. This CDR3 comprises 14 residues. V gave up 6 bases and J gave up 3 bases, with 13 bases separating them. The CDR3 sequence: CASSLQGRTDTQYF. The CDR3 bases are TGTGCCAGCAGCTTACAGGGTAGGACAGATACGCAGTATTTT.

This chain uses TRBV7-7 with TRBJ2-2; D is possibly TRBD2 (6 bases). V shed 5 bases and J shed 0 bases, with 10 bases lying between them. CDR1 and CDR2 (germline): SSHAT, FNYEAQ (reference sequence). This CDR3 is 15 amino acids long. As DNA, the CDR3 is TGTGCCAGCAGCCCCCTAGCGTCGAACACCGGGGAGCTGTTTTTT. Translating it yields CASSPLASNTGELFF.

J is TRBJ1-4 and V is TRBV28; 7 nucleotides align to TRBD1. The V gene's germline CDR1 is MDHEN and CDR2 SYDVKM. The CDR3 sequence is 14 residues long. V was clipped by 5 bases and J by 7 bases; unmatched bases: 7. The CDR3 DNA follows: TGTGCCAGCAGTCCCGGGACAGTAGGTGAAAAACTGTTTTTT. Translating gives CASSPGTVGEKLFF.

This chain uses TRBV7-2 with TRBJ2-3; TRBD2 matches 10 bases. This CDR3 spans 16 amino acids. In germline, CDR1 is SGHTA, CDR2 FQGNSA. J was trimmed by 4 bases and V by 1 base; bases with no gene match: 5. The CDR3 reads CASSLDASGGSDTQYF. CDR3 nucleotide sequence: TGTGCCAGCAGCTTAGATGCTAGCGGGGGCTCAGATACGCAGTATTTT.

This clone was counted a few times. The chain uses TRBV11-3 and TRBJ2-1, with TRBD2 as a possible D gene (6 bases). This CDR3 contains 16 residues. V was clipped by 5 bases and J by 0 bases, with 14 bases between them. Per the germline V gene, CDR1 is SGHNT and CDR2 is YENEEA. CDR3 residues: CASSPQAGSSYNEQFF. CDR3 nucleotide sequence: TGTGCCAGCAGCCCACAAGCGGGTAGCTCCTACAATGAGCAGTTCTTC.

The J gene is TRBJ1-6, the V gene TRBV19; the D is unclear. The germline CDR1 and CDR2 sequences are LNHDA and SQIVND (reference sequence). The CDR3 length is 15 residues. V was clipped by 5 bases and J by 1 base, with 9 bases between them. This chain's CDR3 is CASSVRVSYNSPLHF. The CDR3 DNA follows: TGTGCCAGTAGTGTGCGTGTTTCCTATAATTCACCCCTCCACTTT.

The chain combines TRBV5-1 with TRBJ2-7; 9 bases map to TRBD2. CDR3 size: 15 residues. Germline-derived CDR1 and CDR2 are SGHRS and YFSETQ. V lost 0 bases, J lost 4 bases, and 5 bases stayed unmatched. CDR3 amino acids: CASSLDLAGTYEQYF. The DNA for the CDR3 is TGCGCCAGCAGCTTGGACCTAGCGGGAACTTACGAGCAGTACTTC.